This TCR beta chain was sequenced in a study of blood T cell repertoires in COVID-19. On the study more broadly: Sources were T cells, B-cell-depleted T cells, or PBMCs; the material itself was cDNA or gDNA.

The study assigned cohorts using participant-reported clinical history. The CDR3 spans 16 residues. Germline CDR1 ENHRY, CDR2 SYGVKD. V shed 3 bases and J shed 0 bases, with 12 bases lying between them. Original processing notes: Nucleated cell number was recorded as an estimate derived from reference gene primer amplification. The data were produced by immunoSEQ multiplex PCR, yet TCRdb's version contains in-frame clones alone and is incomplete. V and J calls and clone size are those listed in that table; D and trimming were worked out from the DNA. The profile shows 200,000 to 250,000 clones, roughly 85% of them singletons.

The chain joins TRBV10-3 to TRBJ1-5, with D possibly TRBD1 on 5 matching bases. The sample taken for sequencing was PBMCs or T cells enriched from blood (not recorded which). The origin of this receptor is a woman aged 45 to 65 with acute COVID-19. CDR3 bases: TGTGCCATCAGTGACTCAAACAGGAATAGCAATCAGCCCCAGCATTTT. Translated, it gives CAISDSNRNSNQPQHF.